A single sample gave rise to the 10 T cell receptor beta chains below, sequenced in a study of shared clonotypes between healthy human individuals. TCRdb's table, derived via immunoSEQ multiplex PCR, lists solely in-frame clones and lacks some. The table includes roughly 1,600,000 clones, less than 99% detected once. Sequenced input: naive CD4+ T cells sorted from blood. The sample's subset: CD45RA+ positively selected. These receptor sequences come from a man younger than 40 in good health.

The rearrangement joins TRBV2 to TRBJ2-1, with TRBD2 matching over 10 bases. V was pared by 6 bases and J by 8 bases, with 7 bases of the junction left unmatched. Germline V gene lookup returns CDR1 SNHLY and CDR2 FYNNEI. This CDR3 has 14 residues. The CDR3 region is CASRGTSVYDEQFF. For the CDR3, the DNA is TGTGCCAGCAGGGGGACTAGCGTGTATGATGAGCAGTTCTTC.

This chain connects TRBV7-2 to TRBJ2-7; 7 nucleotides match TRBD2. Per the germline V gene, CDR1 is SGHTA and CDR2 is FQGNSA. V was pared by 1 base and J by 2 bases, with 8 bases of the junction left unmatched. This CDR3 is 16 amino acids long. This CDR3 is CASSLGGGRWAYEQYF. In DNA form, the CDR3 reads TGTGCCAGCAGCTTAGGCGGCGGGAGATGGGCCTACGAGCAGTACTTC.

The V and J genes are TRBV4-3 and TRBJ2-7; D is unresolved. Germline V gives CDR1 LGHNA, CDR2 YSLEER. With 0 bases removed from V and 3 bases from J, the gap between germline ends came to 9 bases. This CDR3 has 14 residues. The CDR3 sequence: CASSQDGKGYEQYF. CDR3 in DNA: TGCGCCAGCAGCCAAGATGGGAAGGGCTACGAGCAGTACTTC.

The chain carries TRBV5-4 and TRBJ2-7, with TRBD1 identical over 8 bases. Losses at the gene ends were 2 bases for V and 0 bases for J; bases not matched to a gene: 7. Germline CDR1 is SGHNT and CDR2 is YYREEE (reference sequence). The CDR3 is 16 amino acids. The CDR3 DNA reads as TGTGCCAGCAGCTTACGGACAGGGCTGAGCTCCTACGAGCAGTACTTC. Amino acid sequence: CASSLRTGLSSYEQYF.

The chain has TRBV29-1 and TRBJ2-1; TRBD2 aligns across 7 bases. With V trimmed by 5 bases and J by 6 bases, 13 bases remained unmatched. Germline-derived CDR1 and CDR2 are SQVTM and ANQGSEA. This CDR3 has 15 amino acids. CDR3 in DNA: TGCAGCGTTTATCAAGGGCGGGAGAACCTCAATGAGCAGTTCTTC. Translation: CSVYQGRENLNEQFF.

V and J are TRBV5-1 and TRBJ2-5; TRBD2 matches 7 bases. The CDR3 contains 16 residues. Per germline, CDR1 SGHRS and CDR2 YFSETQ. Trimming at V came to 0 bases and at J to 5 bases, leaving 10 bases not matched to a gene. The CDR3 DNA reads TGCGCCAGCAGCTTGGCCCTGGCGGGGGAGTTGGAGACCCAGTACTTC. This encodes CASSLALAGELETQYF. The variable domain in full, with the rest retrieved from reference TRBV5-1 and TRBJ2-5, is KAGVTQTPRYLIKTRGQQVTLSCSPISGHRSVSWYQQTPGQGLQFLFEYFSETQRNKGNFPGRFSGRQFSNSRSEMNVSTLELGDSALYLCASSLALAGELETQYFGPGTRLLVL.

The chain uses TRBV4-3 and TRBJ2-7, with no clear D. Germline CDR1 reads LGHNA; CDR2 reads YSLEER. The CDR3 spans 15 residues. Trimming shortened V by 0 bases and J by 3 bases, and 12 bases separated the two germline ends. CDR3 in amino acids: CASSQDGLPLYEQYF. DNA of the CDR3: TGCGCCAGCAGCCAAGATGGGTTGCCCCTCTACGAGCAGTACTTC.

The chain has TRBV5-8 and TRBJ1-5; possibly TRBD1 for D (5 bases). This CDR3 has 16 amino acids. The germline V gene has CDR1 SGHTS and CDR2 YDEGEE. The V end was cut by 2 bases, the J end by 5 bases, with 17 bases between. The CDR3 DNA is TGTGCCAGCAGCTTCTATCGAAACCAGGGACATCAGCCCCAGCATTTT. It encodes CASSFYRNQGHQPQHF.

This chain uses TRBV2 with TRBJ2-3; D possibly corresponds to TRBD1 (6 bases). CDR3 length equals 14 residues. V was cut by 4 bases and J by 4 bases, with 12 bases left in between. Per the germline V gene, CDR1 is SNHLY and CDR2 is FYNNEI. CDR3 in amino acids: CASSVGKGADTQYF. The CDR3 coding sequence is TGTGCCAGCAGTGTTGGTAAGGGGGCAGATACGCAGTATTTT.

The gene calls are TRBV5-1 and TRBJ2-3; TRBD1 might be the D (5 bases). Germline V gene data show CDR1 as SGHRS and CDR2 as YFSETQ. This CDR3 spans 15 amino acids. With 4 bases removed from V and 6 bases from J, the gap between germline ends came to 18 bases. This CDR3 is CASSPRQSNLDTQYF. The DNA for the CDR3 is TGCGCCAGCAGCCCCCGACAGTCTAATTTGGATACGCAGTATTTT.